Below are 19 T cell receptor beta chains sequenced from a single sample in a study of T cells in localized non-small cell lung cancer. Generated by immunoSEQ multiplex PCR, the TCRdb table keeps only in-frame clones and is missing some. The table has 90,000 to 95,000 clones, roughly 93% seen once. Sequencing was performed on PBMCs, taken before any cancer treatment. The receptors stem from a woman aged 40-69 years with stage II squamous cell lung carcinoma.

The CDR3 here is CASSFSPDGRYEQYF. CDR3 nucleotide sequence: TGTGCCAGCAGTTTTTCGCCGGACGGACGATACGAGCAGTACTTC. This chain connects TRBV28 to TRBJ2-7; D remains unclear. The germline gives CDR1 MDHEN, CDR2 SYDVKM. CDR3 length: 15 residues. V lost 3 bases, J lost 4 bases, and 16 bases lay in between.

The CDR3 sequence is CASSEMGQGKLGANVLTF. The CDR3 region has the DNA TGTGCCAGCAGTGAAATGGGACAGGGTAAGTTGGGGGCCAACGTCCTGACTTTC. The chain couples TRBV2 to TRBJ2-6; 9 positions match TRBD1. V lost 2 bases and J lost 4; bases outside the gene matches: 9. Per germline, CDR1 SNHLY and CDR2 FYNNEI. The CDR3 sequence is 18 residues long.

Concerning this clone: Other nucleotide sequences in the sample specify the same CDR3. V usage is TRBV5-4 and J usage is TRBJ1-3; TRBD1 aligns across 7 bases. Germline trimming cut 3 bases from V and 0 bases from J; bases unmatched to any gene: 12. This CDR3 comprises 18 residues. Germline V gene data show CDR1 as SGHNT and CDR2 as YYREEE (reference sequence). The CDR3 DNA follows: TGTGCCAGCAGCTGGAGGACAGGAACCGCAATCTCTGGAAACACCATATATTTT. It translates to CASSWRTGTAISGNTIYF.

The rearrangement joins TRBV6-1 to TRBJ1-2; 7 positions match TRBD1. The germline gives CDR1 MNHNS, CDR2 SASEGT. The V gene end was trimmed by 3 bases and the J gene end by 5 bases; junction bases not matched to a gene: 3. The length of the CDR3 is 13 residues. Written as DNA, the CDR3 is TGTGCCAGCAGTGAGCGGACAGGTTATGGCTACACCTTC. Protein sequence: CASSERTGYGYTF.

The rearrangement uses TRBV19 and TRBJ1-2; TRBD1 agrees at 7 bases. The CDR3 loop spans 15 amino acids. Losses at the gene ends were 3 bases for V and 4 bases for J; bases not matched to a gene: 8. CDR1 and CDR2 (germline): LNHDA, SQIVND (reference sequence). The CDR3 DNA sequence: TGTGCCAGTAGTATTACGGCGACAGGGAGCTATGGCTACACCTTC. It is translated as CASSITATGSYGYTF.

The V call is TRBV5-1, the J call TRBJ1-6; no definite D call. Germline CDR1 is SGHRS and CDR2 is YFSETQ. The CDR3 consists of 14 residues. V was trimmed by 2 bases and J by 7 bases, leaving 10 bases between them. The CDR3 loop is CASSFGVLNSPLHF. For the CDR3, the DNA is TGCGCCAGCAGCTTCGGTGTTCTAAATTCACCCCTCCACTTT. Drawing the rest from reference TRBV5-1 and TRBJ1-6, the complete variable domain is KAGVTQTPRYLIKTRGQQVTLSCSPISGHRSVSWYQQTPGQGLQFLFEYFSETQRNKGNFPGRFSGRQFSNSRSEMNVSTLELGDSALYLCASSFGVLNSPLHFGNGTRLTVT.

The chain couples TRBV9 to TRBJ1-6; tentatively, D is TRBD1 (5 bases). The V end lost 0 bases, the J end lost 7 bases, and 11 bases lay between the germline ends. Germline V gives CDR1 SGDLS, CDR2 YYNGEE. The CDR3 spans 15 residues. This CDR3 is CASSVAEGMNSPLHF. The CDR3 nucleotides are TGTGCCAGCAGCGTAGCGGAGGGGATGAATTCACCCCTCCACTTT.

The chain uses TRBV2 and TRBJ2-5; 11 nucleotides match TRBD2. Germline V gene lookup returns CDR1 SNHLY and CDR2 FYNNEI. This CDR3 contains 16 residues. The V segment lost 4 bases and the J segment 4 bases; nucleotides outside the gene matches: 8. The CDR3 DNA follows: TGTGCCAGCAGTGGAGGGCTAGCGGGGGGTCGAGAGACCCAGTACTTC. It specifies CASSGGLAGGRETQYF. Supplemented by reference TRBV2 and TRBJ2-5, the full variable domain reads EPEVTQTPSHQVTQMGQEVILRCVPISNHLYFYWYRQILGQKVEFLVSFYNNEISEKSEIFDDQFSVERPDGSNFTLKIRSTKLEDSAMYFCASSGGLAGGRETQYFGPGTRLLVL.

This chain uses TRBV11-2 with TRBJ1-5; D is undetermined. Germline lookup yields CDR1 SGHAT and CDR2 FQNNGV. Trimming left V 3 bases short and J 2 bases short, with 11 bases between. The CDR3 spans 15 residues. The CDR3, as DNA: TGTGCCAGCAGCTTGGGGTGGAGTGGCAATCAGCCCCAGCATTTT. Translation gives CASSLGWSGNQPQHF.

This sequence joins TRBV19 and TRBJ1-1; D gene unclear. The germline V gene encodes CDR1 LNHDA and CDR2 SQIVND (reference sequence). V dropped 3 bases and J dropped 11 bases, with 10 bases sitting between them. There are 11 residues in the CDR3. As DNA, the CDR3 is TGTGCCAGTAGTATCGTCACTAAGGCTTTCTTT. This translates into CASSIVTKAFF. Supplemented by reference TRBV19 and TRBJ1-1, the full variable domain reads DGGITQSPKYLFRKEGQNVTLSCEQNLNHDAMYWYRQDPGQGLRLIYYSQIVNDFQKGDIAEGYSVSREKKESFPLTVTSAQKNPTAFYLCASSIVTKAFFGQGTRLTVV.

The chain links TRBV6-1 to TRBJ2-2; D not resolved. CDR1 and CDR2 from the germline V gene are MNHNS and SASEGT. The germline V and J ends were trimmed by 1 base and 0 bases, with 9 bases remaining between them. The CDR3 has 16 amino acids. The CDR3 DNA reads TGTGCCAGCAGTGAAGGGGTAGGGTCGAACACCGGGGAGCTGTTTTTT. This sequence encodes CASSEGVGSNTGELFF.

This chain connects TRBV6-4 to TRBJ1-2; D unclear. Germline V gene data show CDR1 as MRHNA and CDR2 as SNTAGT. The CDR3 contains 13 residues. V gave up 2 bases and J gave up 8 bases, with 12 bases separating them. The CDR3 region is CASSDPRSEGYTF. As DNA, the CDR3 is TGTGCCAGCAGTGACCCCCGATCAGAAGGCTACACCTTC.

The rearrangement joins TRBV13 to TRBJ2-7; 15 nucleotides match TRBD2. This CDR3 is built from 17 residues. V gave up 4 bases and J gave up 0 bases; unmatched junction bases: 4. From germline, CDR1 is PRHDT and CDR2 FYEKMQ (reference sequence). CDR3 coding DNA: TGTGCCAGCAGCTCCGGGACTAGCGGGGGGTACTCCTACGAGCAGTACTTC. The encoded protein is CASSSGTSGGYSYEQYF.

The rearrangement uses TRBV11-2 and TRBJ1-1; D call uncertain. The CDR3 totals 13 residues. V lost 0 bases to trimming and J lost 2 bases, with 4 bases between them. Germline values: CDR1 SGHAT, CDR2 FQNNGV. The CDR3 DNA follows: TGTGCCAGCAGCTTAGATTATAACACTGAAGCTTTCTTT. Residues: CASSLDYNTEAFF. Full variable domain (outside the CDR3, taken from reference TRBV11-2 and TRBJ1-1): EAGVAQSPRYKIIEKRQSVAFWCNPISGHATLYWYQQILGQGPKLLIQFQNNGVVDDSQLPKDRFSAERLKGVDSTLKIQPAKLEDSAVYLCASSLDYNTEAFFGQGTRLTVV.

The gene calls are TRBV27 and TRBJ1-4; possible D gene TRBD1, 6 bases. V gave up 7 bases and J gave up 7 bases, with 16 bases separating them. This CDR3 is 14 amino acids long. CDR1 MNHEY and CDR2 SMNVEV come from the germline V gene (reference sequence). The CDR3 loop reads CASNQQGLGEKLFF. In nucleotides, the CDR3 is TGTGCCAGCAATCAACAGGGTTTAGGTGAAAAACTGTTTTTT.

The chain links TRBV2 to TRBJ2-1; 11 bases align to TRBD2. Germline V CDR1 and CDR2: SNHLY, FYNNEI. V lost 7 bases and J lost 7; bases outside the gene matches: 12. The length of the CDR3 is 16 residues. The CDR3 reads CASKGTSGGYKNEQFF. Written as DNA, the CDR3 is TGTGCCAGCAAAGGGACTAGCGGCGGATATAAGAATGAGCAGTTCTTC.

V is TRBV28 and J is TRBJ2-1; TRBD1 matches 8 bases. Germline loops: CDR1 MDHEN, CDR2 SYDVKM. The CDR3 spans 19 residues. With 3 bases clipped from V and 0 bases from J, the junction kept 13 bases outside the gene matches. The CDR3 here is CASSFPGQGTWSSYNEQFF. Written as DNA, the CDR3 is TGTGCCAGCAGTTTCCCCGGACAGGGAACATGGAGCTCCTACAATGAGCAGTTCTTC.

J is TRBJ1-6 and V is TRBV2, with TRBD1 matching over 9 bases. Germline CDR1 SNHLY, CDR2 FYNNEI. The CDR3 is made up of 15 amino acids. The V and J ends lost 6 bases and 9 bases, in that order; junction bases with no gene match: 9. In DNA form, the CDR3 reads TGTGCCAGCAGAAAGTCGGGACAGGGTTCTTCACCCCTCCACTTT. Amino acid sequence: CASRKSGQGSSPLHF.

V gene TRBV11-1 combines with J gene TRBJ1-1, with no clear D. The CDR3 loop spans 13 amino acids. Germline CDR1 and CDR2: SGHAT and FQDESV (reference sequence). V was clipped by 3 bases and J by 0 bases, with 5 bases between them. CDR3 DNA sequence: TGTGCCAGCAGCTTGTACGTGAACACTGAAGCTTTCTTT. It encodes CASSLYVNTEAFF.